Below, one T cell receptor beta chain is given with its context. The antigen is not known. The data were taken from a study of CD8 T cells in Susac syndrome. Regarding the study as a whole: The study's TCR sequencing and HLA analysis covered a relatively small number of individuals, and the study acknowledged this.

Germline V gene data show CDR1 as SQVTM and CDR2 as ANQGSEA. The CDR3 loop spans 12 amino acids. Trimming cost V 7 bases and J 6 bases, with 13 bases left between them. After extraction with the RNeasy kit, roughly 0.45 to 1 ug of the RNA was reverse transcribed using random hexamers. TCRdb re-called the immunoSEQ multiplex PCR reads with MiXCR, one entry per CDR3 protein. The repertoire includes about 200,000 distinct CDR3 sequences, roughly 94% of them detected once, and approximately 0.08% sits in the top ten. Sequencing of TCR beta covered CD8+ and CD4+ T cells obtained from blood. Control patients had untreated stable or active relapsing-remitting multiple sclerosis by revised McDonald criteria. TEMRA cells were FACS-enriched, while CD8+ and CD4+ T cells were negatively isolated.

This sequence originates from a human donor with multiple sclerosis. The chain carries TRBV29-1 and TRBJ2-1; D unresolved. Sequenced input: CD4+ T cells from PBMCs. This CDR3 is CSAVVSVNEQFF. CDR3 coding DNA: TGCAGCGCTGTTGTGTCCGTCAATGAGCAGTTCTTC.